This T cell receptor beta chain came from a study of T cell repertoires in cytomegalovirus infection. Study information: Epitope selection comprised recently identified HLA-C-restricted CMV epitopes and well-studied HLA-B-restricted CMV epitopes. Indications came from public TCR beta signatures; they pointed to CMV infection and to a matching HLA type.

Study-level points and caveats: Accumulated public TCR beta family frequency recognized individuals carrying CMV together with the relevant HLA. HLA-C-restricted, CMV-specific TCR beta clonotypes were dominant ex vivo.

This clonotype has a handful of counts. Its antigen is unknown. V was clipped by 1 base and J by 3 bases, with 10 bases between them. The CDR3 covers 15 residues. MiXCR, run by TCRdb on the reads, gives a single entry per CDR3 protein. The sample includes approximately 910,000 distinct CDR3 sequences, roughly 30% of them seen just once. The rearrangement joins TRBV12-3 or TRBV12-4 to TRBJ2-1; D uncertain. The specimen comprised cultured CD8+ T cells from PBMCs, sampled from culture after CMV antigen stimulation. The clonotype comes from a human donor in good health (CMV status not recorded). Some clones in this sample may be carry-over from other donors' samples. The DNA for the CDR3 is TGTGCCAGCAGTTTAGGTCTGGGTTTCTACAATGAGCAGTTCTTC. This codes for CASSLGLGFYNEQFF.